This T cell receptor (beta chain) comes out of a study of blood T cell repertoires in COVID-19. On the study more broadly: T cells, B-cell-depleted T cells, or PBMCs provided the cDNA or gDNA that served as material.

Losses at the gene ends were 4 bases for V and 3 bases for J; bases not matched to a gene: 10. Germline CDR1 LGHNA, CDR2 YSLEER. This CDR3 comprises 19 residues. The table came from immunoSEQ multiplex PCR; TCRdb's copy has only in-frame clones and leaves some out. The table includes approximately 150,000 clones, about 83% detected once. The chain links TRBV4-3 to TRBJ2-6, with 12 bases lining up with TRBD1. Sample: peripheral blood. The TCR comes from a human donor in a cohort sampled during active COVID-19. CDR3 DNA: TGCGCCAGCAGCCGGATTGGGGGACAGGGGGCAATTGGGGCCAACGTCCTGACTTTC. Amino acid sequence: CASSRIGGQGAIGANVLTF.